The clone carrying this TCR beta chain was detected a few times. The primer mix had 60 Vbeta and 13 Jbeta primers. The table came from immunoSEQ multiplex PCR; TCRdb's copy has only in-frame clones and leaves some out. The sample includes approximately 110,000 clones, approximately 70% of them seen just once. The record originates from a study of cytomegalovirus exposure and HLA in healthy donors. Germline V lookup: CDR1 SQVTM, CDR2 ANQGSEA. The length of the CDR3 is 13 residues. V was pared by 2 bases and J by 4 bases, with 11 bases between. This TCR was recovered from a woman aged 30 to 39 in good health and CMV-seronegative. The V call is TRBV29-1, the J call TRBJ1-2; a possible D gene is TRBD1 (6 bases). Sequencing was done on a sample of PBMCs. The CDR3 DNA reads TGCAGCGTTGAACGAAGGGGGTCCTATGGCTACACCTTC. This gives the protein CSVERRGSYGYTF. Based on the CDR3 plus reference TRBV29-1 and TRBJ1-2, the full variable domain is SAVISQKPSRDICQRGTSLTIQCQVDSQVTMMFWYRQQPGQSLTLIATANQGSEATYESGFVIDKFPISRPNLTFSTLTVSNMSPEDSSIYLCSVERRGSYGYTFGSGTRLTVV.